The rows below give T cell receptor beta chains drawn from one sample of a study of cytomegalovirus exposure and HLA in healthy donors. Sequencing was performed with immunoSEQ multiplex PCR; in TCRdb, only in-frame clones are kept and a portion is missing. The data contain 80,000 to 100,000 clones, more than 60% of them singletons. Source material: PBMCs. These receptor sequences come from a man aged 50-60 years in good health and CMV-seropositive. Each CDR3 is given with its conserved first and last residue. A D gene is named only where the DNA matches it firmly. Clone sizes are given selectively: once, few, many, or a class where the clone is expanded.

TGTGCCAGTAGTCCCTCCTTTATGAGCAATCAGCCCCAGCATTTT | CASSPSFMSNQPQHF | TRBV19 | NA | NA | TRBJ1-5
TGTGCCAGCAGTCTCAGGGGTGGCACAGATACGCAGTATTTT | CASSLRGGTDTQYF | TRBV27 | NA | NA | TRBJ2-3
TGTGCCAGCAGCTTAAATACAGGACAGGCCACTGAAGCTTTCTTT | CASSLNTGQATEAFF | TRBV7-3 | TRBD1 | NA | TRBJ1-1
TGTGCCAGCAGCTTAGGGGGCAGGGGGAGCGGCTACACCTTC | CASSLGGRGSGYTF | TRBV7-9 | TRBD1 | NA | TRBJ1-2
TGTGCCAGCTCACCACGGGACAAAAGCTACGAGCAGTACTTC | CASSPRDKSYEQYF | TRBV18 | NA | once | TRBJ2-7
TGTGCTAGTGGTTCGCCCCGGGACACCCCCGAGGAAACTAATGAAAAACTGTTTTTT | CASGSPRDTPEETNEKLFF | TRBV12-5 | NA | NA | TRBJ1-4
TGTGCCAGCAGCACGACCGGGACAGGGTCCTCCTACGAGCAGTACTTC | CASSTTGTGSSYEQYF | TRBV7-8 | TRBD1 | few | TRBJ2-7
TGTGCCAGCAGGCCCACTACCCAGGGAACCCAGCCCCAGCATTTT | CASRPTTQGTQPQHF | TRBV6-5 | NA | NA | TRBJ1-5
TGTGCCAGCAGCTCTGGACAGGGGCTACGGCAGTTCTTC | CASSSGQGLRQFF | TRBV7-3 | TRBD1 | few | TRBJ2-1
TGTGCCAGTAGGATAACAGCGGATAGAGCCTCGCGGGGAGCTTTCTTT | CASRITADRASRGAFF | TRBV19 | NA | NA | TRBJ1-1
TGTGCCAGCAGCGCGACTAGCGGGGGAAACGCTGGGTACGAGCAGTACTTC | CASSATSGGNAGYEQYF | TRBV7-2 | TRBD2 | few | TRBJ2-7
TGTGCCAGCAGCTTGGGGACAGAGAGTGAAGCTTTCTTT | CASSLGTESEAFF | TRBV5-6 | NA | NA | TRBJ1-1
TGTGCCAGCAGTCGGGACAACCAAAATTCACCCCTCCACTTT | CASSRDNQNSPLHF | TRBV2 | NA | few | TRBJ1-6
TGTGCCAGCAGCTCCCAGGGGTTCGGAGAGACCCAGTACTTC | CASSSQGFGETQYF | TRBV5-4 | NA | NA | TRBJ2-5
TGTGCCAGCAGCTTAGCAATTCAGGCTGAAGCTTTCTTT | CASSLAIQAEAFF | TRBV7-8 | NA | NA | TRBJ1-1
TGTGCCAGCAGCAAGGAACCCAAGGGACTAGTTGCTGATACGCAGTATTTT | CASSKEPKGLVADTQYF | TRBV21-1 | NA | NA | TRBJ2-3
TGTGCCATCACTCCGACGGCGGGGTCGACAGATACGCAGTATTTT | CAITPTAGSTDTQYF | TRBV10-3 | NA | NA | TRBJ2-3
TGTGCCAGCAGCGTTCAGGGTGGAAATTCACCCCTCCACTTT | CASSVQGGNSPLHF | TRBV9 | NA | NA | TRBJ1-6
TGCGCCAGCAGCACCGGACAGGAGCGCACAGATACGCAGTATTTT | CASSTGQERTDTQYF | TRBV5-1 | TRBD1 | NA | TRBJ2-3
TGTGCCAGCAGCCCGCGGCAGGGATTTAACACCGGGGAGCTGTTTTTT | CASSPRQGFNTGELFF | TRBV7-9 | NA | NA | TRBJ2-2
TGTGCCAGCAGTACTAAGTTCCATCCTAGCACAGATACGCAGTATTTT | CASSTKFHPSTDTQYF | TRBV27 | NA | NA | TRBJ2-3
TGTGCCAGCAGCTTTGTCCAGGGCCCCTACGAGCAGTACTTC | CASSFVQGPYEQYF | TRBV7-2 | NA | NA | TRBJ2-7
TGTGCCAGCAGCCAAGTGGCAGGAAACACCATATATTTT | CASSQVAGNTIYF | TRBV14 | NA | NA | TRBJ1-3
TGTGCCAGCAGTTTATGGGGGACTGGTAATGAGCAGTTCTTC | CASSLWGTGNEQFF | TRBV28 | NA | NA | TRBJ2-1
TGTGCCAGCAGTATTACAGCCTACAATGAGCAGTTCTTC | CASSITAYNEQFF | TRBV6-5 | NA | NA | TRBJ2-1
TGTGCCAGCAGCTTAAGACTAGCGGGGATAAACAATGAGCAGTTCTTC | CASSLRLAGINNEQFF | TRBV7-2 | TRBD2 | NA | TRBJ2-1
TGTGCCAGCAGCGCATCTGGACAGGGAGGTACTGGAAACACCATATATTTT | CASSASGQGGTGNTIYF | TRBV9 | TRBD1 | few | TRBJ1-3
TGTGCCTGGAGGGCCCGAGGGTTCCATGGCTACACCTTC | CAWRARGFHGYTF | TRBV30 | NA | NA | TRBJ1-2